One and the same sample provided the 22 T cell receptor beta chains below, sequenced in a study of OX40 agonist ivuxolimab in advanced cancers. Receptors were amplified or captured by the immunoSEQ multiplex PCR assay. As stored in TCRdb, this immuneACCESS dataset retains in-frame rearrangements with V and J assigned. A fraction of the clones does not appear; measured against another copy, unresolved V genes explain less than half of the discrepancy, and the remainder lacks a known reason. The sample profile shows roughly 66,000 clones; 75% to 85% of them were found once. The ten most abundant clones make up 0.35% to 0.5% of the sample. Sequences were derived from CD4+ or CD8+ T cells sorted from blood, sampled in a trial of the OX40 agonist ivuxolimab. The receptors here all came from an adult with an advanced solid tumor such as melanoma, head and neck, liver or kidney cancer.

The chain's CDR3 is CASSLAGGGRDEQFF. CDR3 DNA sequence: TGCGCCAGCAGCTTGGCCGGGGGGGGCCGAGATGAGCAGTTCTTC. The chain couples TRBV5-1 to TRBJ2-1; the match to TRBD2 covers 8 bases. Trimming took 0 bases from V and 8 from J; bases not matched to a gene: 7. The germline CDR1 and CDR2 sequences are SGHRS and YFSETQ. CDR3 length equals 15 residues.

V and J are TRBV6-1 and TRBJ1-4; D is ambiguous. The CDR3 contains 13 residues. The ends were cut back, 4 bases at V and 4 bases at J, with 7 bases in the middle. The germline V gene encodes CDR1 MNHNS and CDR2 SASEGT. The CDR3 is CASSGGYNEKLFF. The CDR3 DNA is TGTGCCAGCAGTGGGGGTTATAATGAAAAACTGTTTTTT.

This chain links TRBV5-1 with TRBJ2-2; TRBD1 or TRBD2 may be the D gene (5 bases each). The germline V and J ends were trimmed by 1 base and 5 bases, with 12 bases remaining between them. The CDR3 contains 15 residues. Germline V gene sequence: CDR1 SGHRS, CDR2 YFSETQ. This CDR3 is CASSLSGLQTGELFF. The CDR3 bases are TGCGCCAGCAGCTTGTCGGGGCTTCAGACCGGGGAGCTGTTTTTT.

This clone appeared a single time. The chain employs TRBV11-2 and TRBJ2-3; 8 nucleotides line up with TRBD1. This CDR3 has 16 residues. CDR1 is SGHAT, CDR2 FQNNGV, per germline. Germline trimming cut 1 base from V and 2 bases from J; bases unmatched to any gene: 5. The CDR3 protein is CASSLGSQGATDTQYF. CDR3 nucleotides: TGTGCCAGCAGCTTAGGATCGCAGGGGGCCACAGATACGCAGTATTTT.

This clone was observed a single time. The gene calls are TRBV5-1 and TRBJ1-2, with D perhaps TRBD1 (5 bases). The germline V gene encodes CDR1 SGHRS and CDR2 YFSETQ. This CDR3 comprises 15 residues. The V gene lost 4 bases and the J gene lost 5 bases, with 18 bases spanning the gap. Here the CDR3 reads CASSRVQGQGYGYTF. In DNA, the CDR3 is TGCGCCAGCAGCCGCGTTCAGGGCCAGGGATATGGCTACACCTTC.

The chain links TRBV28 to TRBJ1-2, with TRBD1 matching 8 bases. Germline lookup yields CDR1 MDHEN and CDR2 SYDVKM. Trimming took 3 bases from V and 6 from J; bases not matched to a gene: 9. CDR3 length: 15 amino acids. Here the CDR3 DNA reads TGTGCCAGCAGTTTCCCTGACAGGGGAAAGGATGGCTACACCTTC. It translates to CASSFPDRGKDGYTF.

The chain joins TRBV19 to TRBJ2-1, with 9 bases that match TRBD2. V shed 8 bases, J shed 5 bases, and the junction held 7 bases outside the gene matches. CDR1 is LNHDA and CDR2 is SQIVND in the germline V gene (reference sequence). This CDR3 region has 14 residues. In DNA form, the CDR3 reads TGTGCCAGTTCCCTAGCGGGGTTCAACAATGAGCAGTTCTTC. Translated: CASSLAGFNNEQFF.

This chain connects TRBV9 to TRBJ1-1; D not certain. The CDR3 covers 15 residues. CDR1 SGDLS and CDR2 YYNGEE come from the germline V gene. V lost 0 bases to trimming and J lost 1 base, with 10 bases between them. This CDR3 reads CASSVEGVRNTEAFF. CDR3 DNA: TGTGCCAGCAGCGTAGAAGGCGTAAGGAACACTGAAGCTTTCTTT.

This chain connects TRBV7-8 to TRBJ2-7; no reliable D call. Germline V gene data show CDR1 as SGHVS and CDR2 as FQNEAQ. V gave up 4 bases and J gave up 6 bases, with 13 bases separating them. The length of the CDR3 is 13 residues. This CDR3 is CASSYSVVGEQYF. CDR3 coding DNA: TGTGCCAGCAGCTACTCCGTCGTGGGCGAGCAGTACTTC.

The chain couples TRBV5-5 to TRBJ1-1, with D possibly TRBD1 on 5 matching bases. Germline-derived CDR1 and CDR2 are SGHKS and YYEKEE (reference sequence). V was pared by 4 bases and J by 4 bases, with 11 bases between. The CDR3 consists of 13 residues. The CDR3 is CASSRPGSTEAFF. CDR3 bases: TGTGCCAGCAGCCGACCAGGGAGCACTGAAGCTTTCTTT. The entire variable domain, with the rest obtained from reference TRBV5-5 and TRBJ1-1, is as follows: DAGVTQSPTHLIKTRGQQVTLRCSPISGHKSVSWYQQVLGQGPQFIFQYYEKEERGRGNFPDRFSARQFPNYSSELNVNALLLGDSALYLCASSRPGSTEAFFGQGTRLTVV.

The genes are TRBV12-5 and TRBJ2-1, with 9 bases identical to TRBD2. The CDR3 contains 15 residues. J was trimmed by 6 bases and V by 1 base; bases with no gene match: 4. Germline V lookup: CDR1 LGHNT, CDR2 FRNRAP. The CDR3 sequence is CASGLGLAGSNEQFF. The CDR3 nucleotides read TGTGCTAGTGGTTTGGGGCTAGCGGGGAGCAATGAGCAGTTCTTC.

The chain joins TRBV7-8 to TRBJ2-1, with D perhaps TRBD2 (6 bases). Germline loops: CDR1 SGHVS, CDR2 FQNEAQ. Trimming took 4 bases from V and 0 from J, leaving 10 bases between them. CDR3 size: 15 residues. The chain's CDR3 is CASSSYGGSYNEQFF. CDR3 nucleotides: TGTGCCAGCAGCTCCTACGGGGGCTCCTACAATGAGCAGTTCTTC.

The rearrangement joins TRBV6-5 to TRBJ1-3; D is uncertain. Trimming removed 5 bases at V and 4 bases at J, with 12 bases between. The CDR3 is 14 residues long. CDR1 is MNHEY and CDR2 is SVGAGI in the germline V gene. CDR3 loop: CASSQLSKGNTIYF. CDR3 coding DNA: TGTGCCAGCAGTCAACTCTCCAAGGGAAACACCATATATTTT.

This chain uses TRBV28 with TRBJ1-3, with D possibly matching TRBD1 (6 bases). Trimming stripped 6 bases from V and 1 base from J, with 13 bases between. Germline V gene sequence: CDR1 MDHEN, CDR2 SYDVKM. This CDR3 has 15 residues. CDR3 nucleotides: TGTGCCAGCAGCGCCAGGACAGCTTCTGGAAACACCATATATTTT. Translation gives CASSARTASGNTIYF.

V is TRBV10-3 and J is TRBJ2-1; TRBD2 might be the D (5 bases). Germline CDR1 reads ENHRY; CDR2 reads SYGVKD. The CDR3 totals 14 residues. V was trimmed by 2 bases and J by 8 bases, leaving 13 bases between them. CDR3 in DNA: TGTGCCATCAGTGAGCCTTTAACTAGGGATGAGCAGTTCTTC. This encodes CAISEPLTRDEQFF.

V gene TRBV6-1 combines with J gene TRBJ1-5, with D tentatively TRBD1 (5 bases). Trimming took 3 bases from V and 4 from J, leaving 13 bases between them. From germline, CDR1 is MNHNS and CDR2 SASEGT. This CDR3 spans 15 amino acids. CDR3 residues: CASSEVIRGNQPQHF. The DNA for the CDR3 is TGTGCCAGCAGTGAGGTAATCCGGGGGAATCAGCCCCAGCATTTT.

This CDR3 is CSAETAEAFF. The CDR3 bases are TGCAGTGCGGAGACCGCGGAAGCTTTCTTT. The J gene is TRBJ1-1, the V gene TRBV29-1; unclear D gene. Germline CDR1 is SQVTM and CDR2 is ANQGSEA. This CDR3 contains 10 residues.

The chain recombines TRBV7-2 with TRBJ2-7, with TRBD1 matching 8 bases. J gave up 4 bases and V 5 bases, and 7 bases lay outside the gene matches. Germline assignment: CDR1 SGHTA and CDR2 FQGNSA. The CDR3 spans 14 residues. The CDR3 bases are TGTGCCAGCAGCGCGCAGGGGGCTCTTTACGAGCAGTACTTC. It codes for CASSAQGALYEQYF.

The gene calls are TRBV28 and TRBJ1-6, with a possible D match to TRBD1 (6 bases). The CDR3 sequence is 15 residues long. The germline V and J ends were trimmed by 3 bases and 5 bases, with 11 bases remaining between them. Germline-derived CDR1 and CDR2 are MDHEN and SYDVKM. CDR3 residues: CASSLGGADNSPLHF. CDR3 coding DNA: TGTGCCAGCAGTTTGGGGGGCGCGGATAATTCACCCCTCCACTTT.

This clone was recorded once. The chain's CDR3 is CASSLDSNQPQHF. CDR3 bases: TGTGCCAGCAGCTTGGACAGCAATCAGCCCCAGCATTTT. This sequence joins TRBV5-4 and TRBJ1-5; D call uncertain. The V gene's germline CDR1 is SGHNT and CDR2 YYREEE (reference sequence). V lost 0 bases and J 1 base, leaving 2 bases between the germline ends. The CDR3 has 13 residues. Full variable domain (remainder filled in from reference TRBV5-4 and TRBJ1-5): ETGVTQSPTHLIKTRGQQVTLRCSSQSGHNTVSWYQQALGQGPQFIFQYYREEENGRGNFPPRFSGLQFPNYSSELNVNALELDDSALYLCASSLDSNQPQHFGDGTRLSIL.

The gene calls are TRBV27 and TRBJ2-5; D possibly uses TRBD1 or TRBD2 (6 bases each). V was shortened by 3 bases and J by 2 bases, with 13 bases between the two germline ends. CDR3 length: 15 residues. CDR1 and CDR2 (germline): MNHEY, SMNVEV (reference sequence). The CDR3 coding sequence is TGTGCCAGCAGTTTGAGGAGGGGGAGACAAGAGACCCAGTACTTC. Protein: CASSLRRGRQETQYF.

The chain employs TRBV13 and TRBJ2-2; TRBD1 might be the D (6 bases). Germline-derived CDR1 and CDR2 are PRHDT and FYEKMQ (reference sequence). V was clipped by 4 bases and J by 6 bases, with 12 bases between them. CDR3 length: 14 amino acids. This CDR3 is CASSSRGKSGELFF. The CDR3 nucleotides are TGTGCCAGCAGCTCGAGGGGGAAGTCCGGGGAGCTGTTTTTT.